The 21 T cell receptor beta chains below come from one sample, sequenced in a study of T cells in Graves' hyperthyroidism and ophthalmopathy. The source material, RNA transcripts, was used to amplify TCR beta CDR3 regions. First-round RT-PCR of the TCR CDR3 relied on the HTBI primer set. TCRdb processed the multiplex PCR reads anew with MiXCR; each CDR3 protein has one entry. The table shows 450,000 to 600,000 distinct CDR3 sequences, with 20% occurring only once. Sequencing was carried out using blood. Source of these receptors: a man aged 40-49 years with Graves' ophthalmopathy.

In its sample, this clonotype was seen many times. The CDR3 DNA reads TGCGCCAGCAGCTTGGCCCCCATGAAAGGGTCGTCCGAGCAGTACTTC. As protein: CASSLAPMKGSSEQYF. The V call is TRBV5-1, the J call TRBJ2-7; no definite D call. This CDR3 region has 16 residues. Trimming cost V 0 bases and J 6 bases, with 19 bases left between them. Looked up from germline, CDR1 is SGHRS and CDR2 is YFSETQ.

This clonotype was picked up one time. V usage is TRBV9 and J usage is TRBJ1-6; TRBD1 is a possible D gene (6 bases). Trimming shortened V by 7 bases and J by 5 bases, and 10 bases separated the two germline ends. This CDR3 is built from 13 residues. Germline values: CDR1 SGDLS, CDR2 YYNGEE. CDR3 protein: CASSRTDNSPLHF. The CDR3 region has the DNA TGTGCCAGCTCCAGGACAGATAATTCACCCCTCCACTTT.

This clonotype was found many times. The V call is TRBV20-1, the J call TRBJ1-1, with a weak D call TRBD1 (6 bases). Trimming left V 0 bases short and J 5 bases short, with 25 bases between. Germline loops: CDR1 DFQATT, CDR2 SNEGSKA (reference sequence). The CDR3 extends over 18 amino acids. CDR3 DNA sequence: TGCAGTGCTAGAGATATTGGACAGAGGTATAGGGCTGGGACTGAAGCTTTCTTT. Protein product: CSARDIGQRYRAGTEAFF.

Many counts were recorded for this clonotype. The chain recombines TRBV28 with TRBJ2-5; TRBD2 aligns across 14 bases. CDR1 and CDR2 from the germline V gene are MDHEN and SYDVKM. V was clipped by 6 bases and J by 7 bases; unmatched bases: 10. The CDR3 has 16 residues. The CDR3 sequence is CASSVGLAGARRTQYF. The CDR3 DNA reads TGTGCCAGCAGCGTGGGACTAGCGGGAGCCCGCCGGACCCAGTACTTC.

This clonotype showed up many times. The genes are TRBV12-3 or TRBV12-4 and TRBJ1-5; D possibly corresponds to TRBD1 (6 bases). Trimming stripped 8 bases from V and 4 bases from J, with 15 bases between. The CDR3 loop spans 14 amino acids. CDR3 DNA: TGTGCCAGCCCGGGACAACTACTTAATCAGCCCCAGCATTTT. It codes for CASPGQLLNQPQHF.

V gene TRBV20-1 combines with J gene TRBJ2-4, with TRBD1 matching 9 bases. With V trimmed by 5 bases and J by 8 bases, 25 bases remained unmatched. The CDR3 sequence is 19 residues long. CDR1 and CDR2 from the germline V gene are DFQATT and SNEGSKA (reference sequence). The CDR3 loop is CSAPFKSYLRGQGQYIQYF. Written as DNA, the CDR3 is TGCAGTGCTCCGTTTAAAAGTTACCTAAGAGGACAGGGGCAGTACATTCAGTACTTC.

The chain employs TRBV7-9 and TRBJ2-2; a possible D gene is TRBD1 (6 bases). There are 12 residues in the CDR3. Per the germline V gene, CDR1 is SEHNR and CDR2 is FQNEAQ (reference sequence). V gave up 8 bases and J gave up 6 bases, with 10 bases separating them. CDR3 sequence: CASVRGPGELFF. The CDR3, as DNA: TGTGCCAGCGTCAGGGGCCCCGGGGAGCTGTTTTTT.

This chain joins TRBV5-8 and TRBJ2-3, with 14 nucleotides matching TRBD2. V shed 2 bases, J shed 6 bases, and the junction held 8 bases outside the gene matches. The CDR3 is 17 residues long. Germline CDR1 SGHTS, CDR2 YDEGEE. CDR3 DNA: TGTGCCAGCAGCTTTGGACTAGCGGGGGGCCTGACGGATACGCAGTATTTT. Its protein product is CASSFGLAGGLTDTQYF.

This clonotype was counted a few times. The rearrangement joins TRBV4-3 to TRBJ2-7; 7 nucleotides agree with TRBD2. The CDR3 covers 15 residues. Germline CDR1 LGHNA, CDR2 YSLEER. V shed 1 base and J 3 bases; nucleotides not matched to a gene: 6. The CDR3 DNA reads as TGCGCCAGCAGCCAAGGCCGGGAGGATTTCTACGAGCAGTACTTC. It specifies CASSQGREDFYEQYF.

This chain joins TRBV4-2 and TRBJ2-3; 10 bases are shared with TRBD2. J lost 0 bases, V lost 0 bases, and 6 bases had no gene match. The CDR3 is made up of 18 amino acids. Germline CDR1 and CDR2: LGHNA and YNFKEQ. In DNA form, the CDR3 reads TGTGCCAGCAGCCAAGATCCTAGCGGGGGTGCTAGCACAGATACGCAGTATTTT. The encoded protein is CASSQDPSGGASTDTQYF.

A word on this clonotype: This may come from a read error, since a much larger clone is one base off. The rearrangement links TRBV27 to TRBJ2-1; 8 bases align to TRBD2. This CDR3 has 16 amino acids. CDR1 MNHEY and CDR2 SMNVEV come from the germline V gene (reference sequence). CDR3 coding DNA: TGTGCCAGCAGTTTGATGAGCGGGAGTGCCTACAATGGGCAGTTCTTC. Its translation: CASSLMSGSAYNGQFF.

The chain is built from TRBV10-3 and TRBJ2-1, with D tentatively TRBD2 (6 bases). V dropped 4 bases and J dropped 8 bases, with 18 bases sitting between them. The CDR3 has 15 amino acids. CDR1 ENHRY and CDR2 SYGVKD come from the germline V gene. The CDR3 DNA reads TGTGCCATCAGTGGAACTAGCTCAACGGGCGATGAGCAGTTCTTC. Translation gives CAISGTSSTGDEQFF.

In its sample, this clonotype was seen a few times. V is TRBV7-2 and J is TRBJ2-4, with 7 bases aligning to TRBD2. The germline V gene encodes CDR1 SGHTA and CDR2 FQGNSA. CDR3 length: 14 residues. J lost 15 bases, V lost 3 bases, and 14 bases had no gene match. For the CDR3, the DNA is TGTGCCAGCAGCTTGGGAGGGACCGGGACCCCGTCGTACTTC. Translated: CASSLGGTGTPSYF.

This clonotype was found many times. The gene calls are TRBV6-1 and TRBJ2-7; 7 bases match TRBD1. Germline CDR1 is MNHNS and CDR2 is SASEGT. V lost 5 bases to trimming and J lost 4 bases; unmatched junction nucleotides: 11. The CDR3 extends over 15 amino acids. The CDR3 DNA follows: TGTGCCAGCAGTTCAAGGACAGGCAAGGGATACGAGCAGTACTTC. It is translated as CASSSRTGKGYEQYF.

The chain combines TRBV28 with TRBJ1-2; TRBD1 might be the D (5 bases). The CDR3 is made up of 15 amino acids. Germline V gene sequence: CDR1 MDHEN, CDR2 SYDVKM. V was cut by 6 bases and J by 4 bases, with 18 bases left in between. The CDR3 is CASSPPGTALYGYTF. The CDR3 DNA is TGTGCCAGCAGCCCACCCGGGACGGCCCTCTATGGCTACACCTTC.

This clonotype was counted a single time. The chain has TRBV6-2 or TRBV6-3 and TRBJ2-4; D is uncertain. V dropped 4 bases and J dropped 7 bases, with 11 bases sitting between them. This CDR3 has 13 residues. Germline CDR1 MNHEY, CDR2 SVGEGT. CDR3 loop: CASSLGTENIQYF. The CDR3, as DNA: TGTGCCAGCAGTTTAGGTACTGAGAACATTCAGTACTTC.

This clonotype was detected once. The rearrangement links TRBV9 to TRBJ2-1; D is unclear. V lost 7 bases and J 0 bases, leaving 11 bases between the germline ends. Germline assignment: CDR1 SGDLS and CDR2 YYNGEE. The CDR3 totals 14 residues. Written as DNA, the CDR3 is TGTGCCAGCGGGATGATCAGCTCCTACAATGAGCAGTTCTTC. It specifies CASGMISSYNEQFF.

A few counts support this clonotype. The chain carries TRBV5-1 and TRBJ1-3, with 7 bases aligning to TRBD1. The germline gives CDR1 SGHRS, CDR2 YFSETQ. The CDR3 covers 14 residues. Unmatched junction bases numbered 6, after V lost 5 bases and J lost 4 bases. The CDR3, as DNA: TGCGCCAGCAGTTCGACAGGGCTCGGAAACACCATATATTTT. Translating gives CASSSTGLGNTIYF.

This rearrangement joins TRBV7-2 to TRBJ1-3, with D uncertain. The CDR3 totals 15 residues. The germline V and J ends were trimmed by 5 bases and 2 bases, with 13 bases remaining between them. CDR1 is SGHTA, CDR2 FQGNSA, per germline. CDR3 protein: CTSSLVAGAGNTIYF. The CDR3 nucleotides are TGTACCAGCAGCCTCGTGGCAGGTGCTGGAAACACCATATATTTT.

At least ten counts were recorded for this clonotype. The chain is built from TRBV7-2 and TRBJ2-7, with TRBD2 matching 9 bases. This CDR3 is 14 amino acids long. The germline CDR1 and CDR2 sequences are SGHTA and FQGNSA. With V trimmed by 6 bases and J by 5 bases, 8 bases remained unmatched. The chain's CDR3 is CASSRTSGPNEQYF. As DNA, the CDR3 is TGTGCCAGCAGTCGTACTAGCGGGCCTAACGAGCAGTACTTC.

There are many counts of this clonotype. This rearrangement joins TRBV18 to TRBJ2-7; D not resolved. Trimming cost V 6 bases and J 0 bases, with 6 bases left between them. CDR3 size: 12 residues. Germline CDR1 KGHSH, CDR2 LQKENI. For the CDR3, the DNA is TGTGCCAGCTCCCGATACTCCTACGAGCAGTACTTC. Amino acid sequence: CASSRYSYEQYF.